The 20 T cell receptor beta chains below were found in one sample sequenced in a study of blood T cell repertoires in COVID-19. Assay: immunoSEQ multiplex PCR; the TCRdb copy retains only in-frame clones and omits some. The sample records tens of thousands of clones, around 82% being singletons. Sequenced: peripheral blood. These TCRs come from a man aged 70 or older with acute or convalescent COVID-19.

The chain couples TRBV18 to TRBJ1-6, with 7 bases identical to TRBD1. Germline V lookup: CDR1 KGHSH, CDR2 LQKENI. The CDR3 covers 14 residues. V gave up 3 bases and J gave up 12 bases; unmatched junction bases: 8. The DNA of the CDR3 is TGTGCCAGCTCACCCGGGACAGCTTGGGGACCCCTCCACTTT. This gives the protein CASSPGTAWGPLHF.

The V call is TRBV6-5, the J call TRBJ1-3; TRBD1 matches 9 bases. The CDR3 loop spans 12 amino acids. Looked up from germline, CDR1 is MNHEY and CDR2 is SVGAGI. Trimming removed 7 bases from V and 7 bases from J; junction bases left unmatched: 2. This CDR3 reads CASKGTGNTIYF. CDR3 in DNA: TGTGCCAGCAAGGGGACAGGGAACACCATATATTTT.

The genes are TRBV27 and TRBJ2-7; the D gene is possibly TRBD2 (7 bases). The CDR3 loop spans 15 amino acids. Germline CDR1 MNHEY, CDR2 SMNVEV (reference sequence). Trimming took off 8 bases at V and 3 bases at J, with 20 bases between the two ends. CDR3 bases: TGTGCCAGCCGAAGTTTAGGGGGGGTAGTCTACGAGCAGTACTTC. Translation: CASRSLGGVVYEQYF.

The V gene is TRBV4-1, the J gene TRBJ2-7, with D unresolved. The germline V gene has CDR1 MGHRA and CDR2 YSYEKL. CDR3 size: 16 residues. The V and J ends lost 1 base and 3 bases respectively, with 16 bases between them. The CDR3 here is CASSQVGTATYYEQYF. CDR3 DNA sequence: TGCGCCAGCAGCCAAGTCGGCACAGCTACCTACTACGAGCAGTACTTC.

This chain joins TRBV30 and TRBJ1-6, with D unclear. Germline CDR1 and CDR2: GTSNPN and SVGIG (reference sequence). Trimming took off 1 base at V and 9 bases at J, with 10 bases between the two ends. This CDR3 spans 13 amino acids. CDR3 in DNA: TGTGCCTGGAGTGATTATACCAGTTCACCCCTCCACTTT. This gives the protein CAWSDYTSSPLHF.

By frequency in the sample, this clone is medium-sized (0.01 to 0.1%). This rearrangement joins TRBV25-1 to TRBJ1-1; D uncertain. The germline gives CDR1 MGHDK, CDR2 SYGVNS. The CDR3 extends over 13 amino acids. V was pared by 7 bases and J by 11 bases, with 20 bases between. The DNA of the CDR3 is TGTGCCAGCACGAAGGGAGGATGGTCCGTCGCTTTCTTT. This gives the protein CASTKGGWSVAFF.

The chain recombines TRBV11-2 with TRBJ2-1; 9 nucleotides match TRBD2. The J segment lost 8 bases and the V segment lost 8 bases, leaving 13 bases of the junction unmatched. This CDR3 comprises 15 residues. Germline lookup yields CDR1 SGHAT and CDR2 FQNNGV. CDR3 in DNA: TGTGCCAGCGGGGGGGGACTAGCTTTGTTCGATGAGCAGTTCTTC. Protein product: CASGGGLALFDEQFF.

The chain carries TRBV7-9 and TRBJ1-3; TRBD1 matches at 7 bases. Germline loops: CDR1 SEHNR, CDR2 FQNEAQ (reference sequence). The CDR3 is made up of 17 amino acids. The junction had 13 bases not matched to a gene; V was cut back by 5 bases and J by 3 bases. In nucleotides, the CDR3 is TGTGCCAGCAGCATCTTAGGGGGCGCAGGGCGTGGAAACACCATATATTTT. Protein product: CASSILGGAGRGNTIYF.

The genes are TRBV27 and TRBJ2-7, with TRBD2 identical over 12 bases. Germline V CDR1 and CDR2: MNHEY, SMNVEV (reference sequence). This CDR3 region has 15 residues. J gave up 1 base and V 8 bases, and 6 bases lay outside the gene matches. CDR3 protein: CASASLAGGSYEQYF. Here the CDR3 DNA reads TGTGCCAGCGCCTCACTAGCGGGAGGATCCTACGAGCAGTACTTC.

The V call is TRBV5-6, the J call TRBJ1-1, with D possibly TRBD1 on 5 matching bases. Trimming took off 5 bases at V and 5 bases at J, with 10 bases between the two ends. The V gene's germline CDR1 is SGHDT and CDR2 YYEEEE. This CDR3 is 12 amino acids long. This CDR3 is CASRDGGTEAFF. CDR3 DNA sequence: TGTGCCAGCAGAGATGGGGGGACTGAAGCTTTCTTT.

This clone was observed a few times. The V gene is TRBV5-5, the J gene TRBJ1-3; D not resolved. The germline V and J ends were trimmed by 0 bases and 4 bases, with 8 bases remaining between them. This CDR3 is 14 amino acids long. Per germline, CDR1 SGHKS and CDR2 YYEKEE (reference sequence). CDR3 nucleotide sequence: TGTGCCAGCAGCTTGGGACAAGTCGGAAACACCATATATTTT. Amino acid sequence: CASSLGQVGNTIYF.

The rearrangement joins TRBV30 to TRBJ1-1; weak D call: TRBD1 (5 bases). The V end was cut by 4 bases, the J end by 0 bases, with 12 bases between. The germline V gene encodes CDR1 GTSNPN and CDR2 SVGIG (reference sequence). The CDR3 runs to 14 residues. CDR3 sequence: CAWIRTDMNTEAFF. CDR3 coding DNA: TGTGCCTGGATCAGGACGGACATGAACACTGAAGCTTTCTTT. The full variable domain, completed using reference TRBV30 and TRBJ1-1, is SQTIHQWPATLVQPVGSPLSLECTVEGTSNPNLYWYRQAAGRGLQLLFYSVGIGQISSEVPQNLSASRPQDRQFILSSKKLLLSDSGFYLCAWIRTDMNTEAFFGQGTRLTVV.

This chain links TRBV7-9 with TRBJ2-7; D is ambiguous. Trimming left V 6 bases short and J 5 bases short, with 17 bases between. Germline CDR1 and CDR2: SEHNR and FQNEAQ (reference sequence). The CDR3 has 14 amino acids. CDR3 in DNA: TGTGCCAGCAGGTATATGTCGGGTGCCCACGAGCAGTACTTC. Amino acids: CASRYMSGAHEQYF.

DNA of the CDR3: TGTGCCAGCAGTTACCTAGGCTCTGGAAACACCATATATTTT. Translated: CASSYLGSGNTIYF. The chain uses TRBV6-5 and TRBJ1-3; no clear D. Looked up from germline, CDR1 is MNHEY and CDR2 is SVGAGI. V was clipped by 2 bases and J by 0 bases, with 5 bases between them. The CDR3 length is 14 residues.

The gene calls are TRBV7-9 and TRBJ2-1; D is unresolved. The CDR3 covers 13 residues. Germline lookup yields CDR1 SEHNR and CDR2 FQNEAQ (reference sequence). Trimming pared 1 base from V and 7 bases from J, leaving 8 bases between. The CDR3 DNA reads as TGTGCCAGCAGCTTAGGCAGGCTGAATGAGCAGTTCTTC. This codes for CASSLGRLNEQFF.

The J gene is TRBJ2-5, the V gene TRBV6-2 or TRBV6-3, with TRBD2 matching 10 bases. CDR1 MNHEY and CDR2 SVGEGT come from the germline V gene. This CDR3 spans 15 amino acids. V lost 4 bases to trimming and J lost 5 bases; unmatched junction nucleotides: 7. CDR3 sequence reads: CASSSSGSSGETQYF. DNA of the CDR3: TGTGCCAGCAGTTCTAGCGGGAGCTCAGGGGAGACCCAGTACTTC.

The genes are TRBV4-3 and TRBJ1-1; maybe TRBD1 (5 bases). From germline, CDR1 is LGHNA and CDR2 YSLEER. There are 15 residues in the CDR3. The V end was cut by 3 bases, the J end by 3 bases, with 14 bases between. The CDR3 nucleotides read TGCGCCAGCAGCCAGATGTTGGGAGGGGACACTGAAGCTTTCTTT. As protein: CASSQMLGGDTEAFF.

The gene calls are TRBV9 and TRBJ2-1, with TRBD2 matching over 10 bases. J was trimmed by 1 base and V by 4 bases; bases with no gene match: 5. Germline V gives CDR1 SGDLS, CDR2 YYNGEE. The CDR3 is 16 residues long. As DNA, the CDR3 is TGTGCCAGCAGCCTGAGCGGGGGGGCTTCCTACAATGAGCAGTTCTTC. Translated: CASSLSGGASYNEQFF. The full variable domain, rest sourced from reference TRBV9 and TRBJ2-1, is DSGVTQTPKHLITATGQRVTLRCSPRSGDLSVYWYQQSLDQGLQFLIQYYNGEERAKGNILERFSAQQFPDLHSELNLSSLELGDSALYFCASSLSGGASYNEQFFGPGTRLTVL.

The CDR3 protein is CARTTSGRAQETQYF. CDR3 DNA: TGTGCCAGGACCACTAGCGGGAGGGCCCAGGAGACCCAGTACTTC. V usage is TRBV19 and J usage is TRBJ2-5; TRBD2 matches 13 bases. The trim removed 9 bases at V and 5 bases at J, leaving 9 bases unmatched. Germline V CDR1 and CDR2: LNHDA, SQIVND (reference sequence). The length of the CDR3 is 15 residues.

The chain links TRBV7-8 to TRBJ2-2, with 13 bases that match TRBD2. The V gene's germline CDR1 is SGHVS and CDR2 FQNEAQ. This CDR3 has 17 residues. The junction had 7 bases not matched to a gene; V was cut back by 3 bases and J by 6 bases. DNA of the CDR3: TGTGCCAGCAGCTTCGTACGACTAGCGGGAGGTCCCGGGGAGCTGTTTTTT. This encodes CASSFVRLAGGPGELFF. The variable domain in full, with the rest retrieved from reference TRBV7-8 and TRBJ2-2, is GAGVSQSPRYKVAKRGQDVALRCDPISGHVSLFWYQQALGQGPEFLTYFQNEAQLDKSGLPSDRFFAERPEGSVSTLKIQRTQQEDSAVYLCASSFVRLAGGPGELFFGEGSRLTVL.